The text below deals with one T cell receptor beta chain. What it binds is not known. Stated time point: persistent/refractory GD, antithyroid drugs over 5 years with positive TRAb. The TCR library used RNA extracted from PBMCs. Per American Thyroid Association guidelines, Graves' disease was diagnosed. The collection involved drawing around 10 milliliters of peripheral blood into EDTA tubes. V was trimmed by 3 bases and J by 3 bases, leaving 5 bases between them. Germline-derived CDR1 and CDR2 are LGHNA and YNFKEQ. The CDR3 contains 12 residues. This sample is drawn from a study of regulatory T cells in long-lasting Graves disease. Study outcomes and limitations: Public clonotype sharing was higher in persistent than newly diagnosed patients. Persistent Graves' patients had lower TCR diversity than newly diagnosed ones.

With iRepertoire HTBI primers and Arm-PCR of CDR3 regions, TCR beta libraries were built. TCRdb re-analysed the multiplex PCR reads in MiXCR, keeping a single row per CDR3 protein. The table includes under 350,000 distinct CDR3 sequences, 20% to 25% detected once. Sequenced here: peripheral blood mononuclear cells (PBMCs), sampled when the disease was refractory, from a patient treated with antithyroid drugs. The chain uses TRBV4-2 and TRBJ2-5; D is unclear. This receptor was identified in a female donor with Graves disease. The CDR3 DNA follows: TGTGCCAGCAGCCACCGCGAAGAGACCCAGTACTTC. Protein product: CASSHREETQYF.